What follows are 31 T cell receptor beta chains derived from one specimen sequenced in a study of T-cell reconstitution after alpha-beta-depleted transplantation in children. Using unique molecular identifiers, the investigators prepared the TCRbeta library. TCRdb redid the calling of the PCR reads with MiXCR, one entry per CDR3 protein. This sample has 200,000 to 250,000 distinct CDR3 sequences, with 8% to 10% found just once. Sequencing was performed on PBMCs from the stem cell graft donor, taken from the stem cell graft. These receptors all stem from a human donor who donated a stem cell graft to a child with acute lymphoblastic leukemia.

This clonotype was observed many times. The chain's CDR3 is CASSLARGSTDTQYF. The CDR3 DNA is TGCGCCAGCAGCTTGGCCCGGGGTAGCACAGATACGCAGTATTTT. V gene TRBV5-1 combines with J gene TRBJ2-3, with D possibly being TRBD2 (5 bases). V was clipped by 0 bases and J by 0 bases, with 8 bases between them. The length of the CDR3 is 15 residues. Germline V CDR1 and CDR2: SGHRS, YFSETQ.

The chain joins TRBV20-1 to TRBJ1-1, with D possibly TRBD1 on 5 matching bases. Germline V gene data show CDR1 as DFQATT and CDR2 as SNEGSKA (reference sequence). The CDR3 is 13 residues long. With 6 bases removed from V and 0 bases from J, the gap between germline ends came to 11 bases. This CDR3 reads CSATQDMNTEAFF. In DNA form, the CDR3 reads TGCAGTGCCACACAGGACATGAACACTGAAGCTTTCTTT.

This chain joins TRBV27 and TRBJ2-5; D not resolved. The germline V gene has CDR1 MNHEY and CDR2 SMNVEV (reference sequence). V lost 0 bases and J 1 base, leaving 9 bases between the germline ends. This CDR3 is 15 amino acids long. The CDR3 DNA sequence: TGTGCCAGCAGTTTATCTTTTCCGGGCCAAGAGACCCAGTACTTC. This encodes CASSLSFPGQETQYF.

The gene calls are TRBV11-1 and TRBJ2-7; D gene unclear. Germline V gene data show CDR1 as SGHAT and CDR2 as FQDESV (reference sequence). Trimming removed 0 bases from V and 0 bases from J, with 12 bases in between. The CDR3 has 16 residues. CDR3 sequence: CASSLAGKPPSYEQYF. Written as DNA, the CDR3 is TGTGCCAGCAGCTTAGCTGGTAAACCCCCCTCCTACGAGCAGTACTTC.

In this sample, this clonotype turned up many times. The rearrangement joins TRBV2 to TRBJ2-3, with D possibly being TRBD1 (5 bases). V gave up 7 bases and J gave up 6 bases, with 14 bases separating them. Germline CDR1 reads SNHLY; CDR2 reads FYNNEI. The CDR3 contains 13 residues. Here the CDR3 reads CASMDTQWDTQYF. CDR3 in DNA: TGTGCCAGCATGGACACACAGTGGGATACGCAGTATTTT.

This clonotype was observed a handful of times. The rearrangement links TRBV5-1 to TRBJ1-2; a weak D match, TRBD1 (5 bases). This CDR3 has 13 residues. Trimming took off 4 bases at V and 5 bases at J, with 12 bases between the two ends. In germline, CDR1 is SGHRS, CDR2 YFSETQ. The CDR3 DNA follows: TGCGCCAGCAGCGCGGAGGGGACTTATGGCTACACCTTC. Translation: CASSAEGTYGYTF.

In this sample, this clonotype turned up a few times. The chain recombines TRBV7-8 with TRBJ1-5, with 7 nucleotides matching TRBD1. Germline loops: CDR1 SGHVS, CDR2 FQNEAQ. Germline trimming cut 2 bases from V and 3 bases from J; bases unmatched to any gene: 7. This CDR3 contains 16 residues. CDR3 amino acids: CASSLNRQGNNQPQHF. CDR3 DNA: TGTGCCAGCAGCTTAAATAGACAGGGAAACAATCAGCCCCAGCATTTT.

About this clonotype: Its ends do not fully match the called genes, so a read error is possible. This chain uses TRBV12-3 or TRBV12-4 with TRBJ1-2; D may be TRBD1 (5 bases). This CDR3 is 14 amino acids long. As DNA, the CDR3 is TGTGCCAGCAGTTTTAGGGGCGGGTACTATGGCCACACCTTC. The encoded protein is CASSFRGGYYGHTF.

This clonotype was counted ten times or more. The chain joins TRBV3-1 to TRBJ1-3; D unresolved. The CDR3 has 14 residues. CDR1 and CDR2 (germline): LGHDT, YNNKEL (reference sequence). Between the trimmed V and J ends, which lost 1 base and 1 base, there was a span of 5 bases. The CDR3 here is CASSQGTSGNTIYF. The CDR3 DNA reads as TGTGCCAGCAGCCAAGGGACTTCTGGAAACACCATATATTTT.

V and J are TRBV12-3 or TRBV12-4 and TRBJ2-1; D gene ambiguous. CDR3 length: 13 residues. V was shortened by 1 base and J by 9 bases, with 10 bases between the two germline ends. The CDR3 here is CASSLGVVVEQFF. CDR3 bases: TGTGCCAGCAGTTTAGGGGTGGTAGTTGAGCAGTTCTTC.

This clonotype was observed a handful of times. The chain is built from TRBV20-1 and TRBJ1-2; maybe TRBD1 (6 bases). Germline CDR1 and CDR2: DFQATT and SNEGSKA (reference sequence). CDR3 length equals 14 residues. Deletions cut 8 bases from V and 3 bases from J, with 19 bases between. CDR3: CSPNSGADYYGYTF. The CDR3 DNA sequence: TGCAGTCCCAACTCAGGGGCAGACTACTATGGCTACACCTTC.

This clonotype has ten or more counts. The rearrangement links TRBV6-5 to TRBJ2-2; a possible D gene is TRBD2 (6 bases). Germline values: CDR1 MNHEY, CDR2 SVGAGI. The CDR3 runs to 14 residues. V shed 7 bases and J shed 1 base, with 10 bases lying between them. This CDR3 reads CASKDGGNTGELFF. The CDR3 nucleotides are TGTGCCAGCAAGGACGGGGGGAACACCGGGGAGCTGTTTTTT.

The J gene is TRBJ2-3, the V gene TRBV4-1, with 7 bases fitting TRBD1. CDR3 length: 15 amino acids. Germline V gives CDR1 MGHRA, CDR2 YSYEKL. The J segment lost 4 bases and the V segment lost 5 bases, leaving 9 bases of the junction unmatched. This CDR3 reads CASSTPQGDPDTQYF. CDR3 bases: TGCGCCAGCAGCACCCCTCAGGGGGACCCAGATACGCAGTATTTT.

In regard to this clonotype: The junction departs from germline at one end; a sequencing error may be responsible. This chain uses TRBV7-9 with TRBJ1-2; D may be TRBD1 (5 bases). Germline V lookup: CDR1 SEHNR, CDR2 FQNEAQ (reference sequence). The CDR3 runs 14 residues. The CDR3 bases are TGTGCCAGCAGCCCCAGACGGGGGGGGAGCTCAACGCTCTTC. This sequence encodes CASSPRRGGSSTLF.

Regarding this clonotype: It may be a read error: a sequence one base away is much more abundant. The CDR3: CVSSVNSQGGQETQYF. The CDR3 nucleotides read TGTGTCAGCAGCGTAAACTCACAGGGGGGGCAAGAGACCCAGTACTTC. The chain carries TRBV9 and TRBJ2-5; weak D call: TRBD1 (8 bases). This CDR3 comprises 16 residues. CDR1 and CDR2 (germline): SGDLS, YYNGEE.

The rearrangement joins TRBV30 to TRBJ1-5; 7 bases match TRBD1. The trim removed 3 bases at V and 3 bases at J, leaving 8 bases unmatched. Germline values: CDR1 GTSNPN, CDR2 SVGIG (reference sequence). The CDR3 covers 15 residues. CDR3 coding DNA: TGTGCCTGGAGCCCTCCCGACAGGGCCAATCAGCCCCAGCATTTT. Protein product: CAWSPPDRANQPQHF.

V is TRBV5-1 and J is TRBJ2-1; tentatively, D is TRBD2 (6 bases). The CDR3 runs to 14 residues. Trimming removed 4 bases from V and 4 bases from J, with 12 bases in between. Germline assignment: CDR1 SGHRS and CDR2 YFSETQ. CDR3 residues: CASSVGLYYNEQFF. The CDR3 DNA is TGCGCCAGCAGCGTGGGACTCTATTACAATGAGCAGTTCTTC.

This clonotype turned up a few times. The V gene is TRBV13, the J gene TRBJ2-7; D unresolved. The CDR3 covers 15 residues. CDR1 and CDR2 from the germline V gene are PRHDT and FYEKMQ (reference sequence). V was cut by 2 bases and J by 3 bases, with 14 bases left in between. The CDR3 protein is CASSLWRSTGYEQYF. For the CDR3, the DNA is TGTGCCAGCAGCTTATGGAGATCAACGGGCTACGAGCAGTACTTC.

This clonotype has at least ten counts. The rearrangement uses TRBV20-1 and TRBJ2-5; no firm D call. The CDR3 runs to 14 residues. V lost 3 bases and J 5 bases, leaving 16 bases between the germline ends. Germline V gene lookup returns CDR1 DFQATT and CDR2 SNEGSKA (reference sequence). The CDR3 coding sequence is TGCAGTGCTAGTGAGGTAGCTGGTGCTGAGACCCAGTACTTC. It yields the protein CSASEVAGAETQYF.

This clonotype was seen ten or more times. The chain links TRBV10-3 to TRBJ2-2; 11 bases agree with TRBD1. The CDR3 is 19 amino acids. The ends lost 2 bases at V and 3 bases at J; junction bases unmatched: 11. The germline V gene encodes CDR1 ENHRY and CDR2 SYGVKD. The CDR3 DNA reads TGTGCCATCAGTGAGGCCCGCCCAGGGACAGGGGGTTACACCGGGGAGCTGTTTTTT. Protein sequence: CAISEARPGTGGYTGELFF.

As for this clonotype: An end of the junction differs from the germline gene, which may be a read error. This chain uses TRBV2 with TRBJ1-1; no firm D call. Germline loops: CDR1 SNHLY, CDR2 FYNNEI. CDR3 size: 18 residues. CDR3 in amino acids: CASSDKGPGTGMNTEALF. CDR3 DNA: TGTGCCAGCAGTGATAAAGGGCCCGGAACTGGCATGAACACTGAAGCTCTCTTT.

This chain uses TRBV6-1 with TRBJ2-3; 11 bases agree with TRBD2. CDR1 is MNHNS, CDR2 SASEGT, per germline. The trim removed 4 bases at V and 4 bases at J, leaving 7 bases unmatched. The CDR3 has 16 residues. The chain's CDR3 is CASSGPIAGGADTQYF. The CDR3 DNA reads as TGTGCCAGCAGTGGCCCCATAGCGGGGGGGGCAGATACGCAGTATTTT.

This clonotype has a count of ten or more. The V gene is TRBV12-3 or TRBV12-4, the J gene TRBJ2-3; 9 positions match TRBD1. This CDR3 is built from 15 residues. The V gene end was trimmed by 0 bases and the J gene end by 4 bases; junction bases not matched to a gene: 2. The CDR3 protein is CASSLAQGAADTQYF. The CDR3 DNA reads as TGTGCCAGCAGTTTAGCACAGGGGGCCGCAGATACGCAGTATTTT.

The V gene is TRBV10-2, the J gene TRBJ1-6; no clear D. CDR1 is WSHSY, CDR2 SAAADI, per germline. The CDR3 is 13 amino acids. Trimming removed 2 bases from V and 10 bases from J, with 9 bases in between. The CDR3, as DNA: TGCGCCAGCAGTGAGCAAAGCGAATCACCCCTCCACTTT. Translating it yields CASSEQSESPLHF.

This clonotype was observed many times. The chain links TRBV20-1 to TRBJ2-7; TRBD2 agrees at 11 bases. CDR3 length: 14 residues. V trimming: 3 bases; J trimming: 4 bases; junction bases outside the gene matches: 5. CDR1 DFQATT and CDR2 SNEGSKA come from the germline V gene (reference sequence). In nucleotides, the CDR3 is TGCAGTGCTAGGGGACTAGCGGCCGAATACGAGCAGTACTTC. Amino acids: CSARGLAAEYEQYF.

This clonotype has a count of ten or more. The gene calls are TRBV27 and TRBJ2-2, with D possibly matching TRBD1 (6 bases). Germline assignment: CDR1 MNHEY and CDR2 SMNVEV (reference sequence). Trimming pared 8 bases from V and 7 bases from J, leaving 14 bases between. There are 13 residues in the CDR3. DNA for the CDR3: TGTGCCAGCGGGGACACTAGGATCGGGGAGCTGTTTTTT. This sequence encodes CASGDTRIGELFF.

There are many counts of this clonotype. The chain links TRBV3-1 to TRBJ1-1; tentatively, D is TRBD1 (5 bases). CDR3 length: 13 residues. Germline loops: CDR1 LGHDT, CDR2 YNNKEL (reference sequence). The germline V and J ends were trimmed by 4 bases and 4 bases, with 10 bases remaining between them. CDR3 DNA sequence: TGTGCCAGCAGCCCCCAGGGTTTCACTGAAGCTTTCTTT. It translates to CASSPQGFTEAFF.

The chain couples TRBV5-1 to TRBJ2-7; D unresolved. CDR3 length: 13 residues. CDR1 SGHRS and CDR2 YFSETQ come from the germline V gene. The V end lost 0 bases, the J end lost 0 bases, and 4 bases lay between the germline ends. The CDR3 region is CASSLDISYEQYF. The CDR3 bases are TGCGCCAGCAGCTTGGACATCTCCTACGAGCAGTACTTC.

The sample holds a few counts of this clonotype. CDR3: CASSPRDIAFF. The CDR3 DNA follows: TGTGCCAGCAGCCCGAGGGATATAGCTTTCTTT. The V call is TRBV7-2, the J call TRBJ1-1, with no clear D. CDR1 SGHTA and CDR2 FQGNSA come from the germline V gene. The CDR3 runs 11 residues. V lost 5 bases to trimming and J lost 10 bases, with 11 bases between them.

CDR3: CASSLAGEDTQYF. Written as DNA, the CDR3 is TGTGCCAGCAGCTTAGCTGGCGAGGATACGCAGTATTTT. The V call is TRBV7-2, the J call TRBJ2-3; D not resolved. Germline CDR1 and CDR2: SGHTA and FQGNSA. This CDR3 region has 13 residues. Between the trimmed V and J ends, which lost 0 bases and 6 bases, there was a span of 7 bases. Looking up the rest from reference TRBV7-2 and TRBJ2-3 gives the full variable domain: GAGVSQSPSNKVTEKGKDVELRCDPISGHTALYWYRQSLGQGLEFLIYFQGNSAPDKSGLPSDRFSAERTGGSVSTLTIQRTQQEDSAVYLCASSLAGEDTQYFGPGTRLTVL.

This clonotype was seen once. The J gene is TRBJ2-5, the V gene TRBV15, with no clear D. Germline V gives CDR1 LNHNV, CDR2 YYDKDF (reference sequence). V lost 4 bases to trimming and J lost 5 bases, with 14 bases between them. The CDR3 loop spans 14 amino acids. CDR3 DNA: TGTGCCACCAGCATAACGGGCCCCTCGGAGACCCAGTACTTC. Its translation is CATSITGPSETQYF.